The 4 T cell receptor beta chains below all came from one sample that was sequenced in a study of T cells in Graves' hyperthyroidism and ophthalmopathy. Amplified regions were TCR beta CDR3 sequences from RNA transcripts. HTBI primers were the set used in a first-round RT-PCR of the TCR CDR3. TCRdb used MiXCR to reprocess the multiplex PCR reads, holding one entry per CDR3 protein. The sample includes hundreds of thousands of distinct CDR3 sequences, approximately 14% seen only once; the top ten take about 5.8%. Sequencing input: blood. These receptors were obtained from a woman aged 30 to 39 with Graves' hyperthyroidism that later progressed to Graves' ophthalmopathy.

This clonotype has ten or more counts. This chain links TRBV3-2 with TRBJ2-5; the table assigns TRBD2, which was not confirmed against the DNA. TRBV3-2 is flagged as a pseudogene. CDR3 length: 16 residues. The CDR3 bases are TGTGCCAGCAGCCCTGGACTAGCGGGAGTGCCAGAGACCCAGTACTTC. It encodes CASSPGLAGVPETQYF.

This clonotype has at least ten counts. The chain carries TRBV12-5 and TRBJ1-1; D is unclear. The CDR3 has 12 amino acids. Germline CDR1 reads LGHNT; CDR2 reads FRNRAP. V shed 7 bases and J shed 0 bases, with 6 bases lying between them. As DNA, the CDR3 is TGTGCTAGTGAGCAGTTGAACACTGAAGCTTTCTTT. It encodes CASEQLNTEAFF. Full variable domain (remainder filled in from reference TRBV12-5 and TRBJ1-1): DARVTQTPRHKVTEMGQEVTMRCQPILGHNTVFWYRQTMMQGLELLAYFRNRAPLDDSGMPKDRFSAEMPDATLATLKIQPSEPRDSAVYFCASEQLNTEAFFGQGTRLTVV.

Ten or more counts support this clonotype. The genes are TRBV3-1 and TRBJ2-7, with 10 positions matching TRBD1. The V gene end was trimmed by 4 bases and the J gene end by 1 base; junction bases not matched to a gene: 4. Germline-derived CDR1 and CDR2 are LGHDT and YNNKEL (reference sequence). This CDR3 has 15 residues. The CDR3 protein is CASSPGTGASYEQYF. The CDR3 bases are TGTGCCAGCAGCCCTGGGACAGGGGCATCCTACGAGCAGTACTTC.

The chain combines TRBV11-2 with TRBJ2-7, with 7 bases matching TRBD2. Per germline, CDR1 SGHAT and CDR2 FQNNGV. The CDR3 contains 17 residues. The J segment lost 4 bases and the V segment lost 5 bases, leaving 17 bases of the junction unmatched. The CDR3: CASSPGRLADLSYEQYF. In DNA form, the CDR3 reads TGTGCCAGCAGCCCAGGAAGGCTAGCGGACCTCTCTTACGAGCAGTACTTC. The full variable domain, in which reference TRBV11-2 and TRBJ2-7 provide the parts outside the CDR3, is EAGVAQSPRYKIIEKRQSVAFWCNPISGHATLYWYQQILGQGPKLLIQFQNNGVVDDSQLPKDRFSAERLKGVDSTLKIQPAKLEDSAVYLCASSPGRLADLSYEQYFGPGTRLTVT.